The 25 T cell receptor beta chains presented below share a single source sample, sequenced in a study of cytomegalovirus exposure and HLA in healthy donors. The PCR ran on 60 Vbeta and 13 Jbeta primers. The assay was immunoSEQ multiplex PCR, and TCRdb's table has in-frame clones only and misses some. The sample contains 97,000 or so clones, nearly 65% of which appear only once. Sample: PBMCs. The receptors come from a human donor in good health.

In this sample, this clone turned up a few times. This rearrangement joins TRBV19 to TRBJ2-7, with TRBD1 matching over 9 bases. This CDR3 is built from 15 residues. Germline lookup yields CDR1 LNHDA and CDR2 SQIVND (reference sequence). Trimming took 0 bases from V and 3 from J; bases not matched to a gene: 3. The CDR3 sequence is CASSIEGTGFYEQYF. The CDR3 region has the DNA TGTGCCAGTAGTATAGAAGGGACAGGGTTCTACGAGCAGTACTTC.

CDR3 in DNA: TGTGCCAGCAGCTTCTGGGCCTCCTACGAGCAGTACTTC. Protein: CASSFWASYEQYF. The rearrangement joins TRBV5-6 to TRBJ2-7; D is undetermined. Looked up from germline, CDR1 is SGHDT and CDR2 is YYEEEE. Deletions cut 2 bases from V and 0 bases from J, with 6 bases between. The CDR3 consists of 13 residues.

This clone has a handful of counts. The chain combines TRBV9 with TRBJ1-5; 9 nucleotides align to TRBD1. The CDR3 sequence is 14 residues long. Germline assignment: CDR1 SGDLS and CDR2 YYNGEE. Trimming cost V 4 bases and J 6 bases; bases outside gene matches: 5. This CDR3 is CASSRTGDAQPQHF. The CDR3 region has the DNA TGTGCCAGCAGCAGGACAGGGGACGCTCAGCCCCAGCATTTT.

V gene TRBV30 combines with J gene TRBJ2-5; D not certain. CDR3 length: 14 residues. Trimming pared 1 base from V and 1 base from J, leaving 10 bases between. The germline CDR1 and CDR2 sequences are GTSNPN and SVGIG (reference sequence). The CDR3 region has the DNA TGTGCCTGGAGTGGCCCCGGGTCCCAAGAGACCCAGTACTTC. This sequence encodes CAWSGPGSQETQYF.

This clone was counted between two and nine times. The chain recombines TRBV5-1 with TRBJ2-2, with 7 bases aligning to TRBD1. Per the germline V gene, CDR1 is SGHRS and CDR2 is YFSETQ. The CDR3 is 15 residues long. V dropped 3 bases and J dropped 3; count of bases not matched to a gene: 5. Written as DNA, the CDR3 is TGCGCCAGCAGCTCCGGGACAGTGTACACCGGGGAGCTGTTTTTT. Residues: CASSSGTVYTGELFF.

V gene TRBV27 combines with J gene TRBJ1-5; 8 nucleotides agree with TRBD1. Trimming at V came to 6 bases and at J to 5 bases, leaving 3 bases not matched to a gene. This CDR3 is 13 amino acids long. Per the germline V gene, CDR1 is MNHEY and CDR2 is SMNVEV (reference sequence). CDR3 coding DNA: TGTGCCAGCAGGGGGACAGGACATCAGCCCCAGCATTTT. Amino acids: CASRGTGHQPQHF.

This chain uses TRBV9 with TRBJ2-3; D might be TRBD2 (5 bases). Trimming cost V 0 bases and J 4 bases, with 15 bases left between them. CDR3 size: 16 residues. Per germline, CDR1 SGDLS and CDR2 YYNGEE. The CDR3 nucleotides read TGTGCCAGCAGCGTAGGAGGGTTGGCTCGGGCAGATACGCAGTATTTT. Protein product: CASSVGGLARADTQYF.

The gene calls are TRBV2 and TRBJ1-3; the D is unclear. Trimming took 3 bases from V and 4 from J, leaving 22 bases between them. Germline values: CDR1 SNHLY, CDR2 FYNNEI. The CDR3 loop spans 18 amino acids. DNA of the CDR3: TGTGCCAGCAGTGATGGTCAGTTCGAGGTATTCTCCGGAAACACCATATATTTT. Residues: CASSDGQFEVFSGNTIYF.

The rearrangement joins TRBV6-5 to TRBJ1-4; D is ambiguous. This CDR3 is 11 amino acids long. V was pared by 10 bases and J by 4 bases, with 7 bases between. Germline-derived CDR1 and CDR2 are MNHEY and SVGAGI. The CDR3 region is CAKQNNEKLFF. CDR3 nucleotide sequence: TGTGCCAAACAGAATAATGAAAAACTGTTTTTT.

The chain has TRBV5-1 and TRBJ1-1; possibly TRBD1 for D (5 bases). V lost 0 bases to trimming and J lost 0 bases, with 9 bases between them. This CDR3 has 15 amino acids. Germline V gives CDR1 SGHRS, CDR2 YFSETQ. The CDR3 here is CASSLGVGVNTEAFF. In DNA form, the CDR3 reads TGCGCCAGCAGCTTGGGGGTAGGGGTGAACACTGAAGCTTTCTTT.

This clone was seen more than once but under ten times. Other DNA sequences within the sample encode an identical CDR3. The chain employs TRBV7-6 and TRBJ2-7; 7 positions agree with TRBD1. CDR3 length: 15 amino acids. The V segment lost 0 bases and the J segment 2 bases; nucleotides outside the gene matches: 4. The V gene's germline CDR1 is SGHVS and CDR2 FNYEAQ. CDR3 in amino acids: CASSLAGQGAYEQYF. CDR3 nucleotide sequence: TGTGCCAGCAGCTTAGCGGGGCAGGGGGCCTACGAGCAGTACTTC.

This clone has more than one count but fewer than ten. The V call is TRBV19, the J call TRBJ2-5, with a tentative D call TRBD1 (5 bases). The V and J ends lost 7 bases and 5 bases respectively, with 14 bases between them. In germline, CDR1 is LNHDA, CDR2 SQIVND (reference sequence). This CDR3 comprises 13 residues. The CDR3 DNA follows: TGTGCCAGTATGGTAAGGGGCTCGGAGACCCAGTACTTC. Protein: CASMVRGSETQYF.

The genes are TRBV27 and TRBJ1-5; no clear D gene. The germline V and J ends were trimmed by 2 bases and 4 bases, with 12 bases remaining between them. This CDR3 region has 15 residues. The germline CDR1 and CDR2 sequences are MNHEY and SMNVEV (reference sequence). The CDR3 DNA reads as TGTGCCAGCAGTTTACGCGGTCTCGGTAATCAGCCCCAGCATTTT. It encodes CASSLRGLGNQPQHF.

CDR3 region: CASSQEVRGTQYF. CDR3 DNA: TGCGCCAGCAGCCAAGAGGTCCGGGGTACGCAGTATTTT. The rearrangement joins TRBV4-1 to TRBJ2-3; D is perhaps TRBD2 (5 bases). The CDR3 runs to 13 residues. Germline loops: CDR1 MGHRA, CDR2 YSYEKL. V was cut by 0 bases and J by 8 bases, with 9 bases left in between.

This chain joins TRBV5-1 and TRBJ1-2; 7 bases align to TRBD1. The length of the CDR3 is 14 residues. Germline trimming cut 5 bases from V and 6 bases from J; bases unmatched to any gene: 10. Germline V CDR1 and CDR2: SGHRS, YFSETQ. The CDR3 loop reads CASRQGYGTDGYTF. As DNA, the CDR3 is TGCGCCAGCAGACAGGGGTACGGAACGGATGGCTACACCTTC.

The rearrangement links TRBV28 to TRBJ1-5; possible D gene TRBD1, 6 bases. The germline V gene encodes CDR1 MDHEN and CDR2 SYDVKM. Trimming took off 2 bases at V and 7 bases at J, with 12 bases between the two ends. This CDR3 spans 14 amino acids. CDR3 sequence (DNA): TGTGCCAGCAGTTTAGTCAGGGGCGGGCAGCCCCAGCATTTT. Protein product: CASSLVRGGQPQHF.

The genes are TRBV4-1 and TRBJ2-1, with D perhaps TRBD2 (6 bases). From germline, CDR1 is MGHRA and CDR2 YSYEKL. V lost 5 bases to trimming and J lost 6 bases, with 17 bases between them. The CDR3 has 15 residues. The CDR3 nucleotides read TGCGCCAGCAGCGCGGGACCCGGTCAGAGCAATGAGCAGTTCTTC. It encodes CASSAGPGQSNEQFF.

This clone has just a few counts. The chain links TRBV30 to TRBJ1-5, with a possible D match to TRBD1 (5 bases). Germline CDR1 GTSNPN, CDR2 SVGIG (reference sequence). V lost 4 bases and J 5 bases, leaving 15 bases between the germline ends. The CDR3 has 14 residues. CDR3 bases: TGTGCCTGGACAGCTGCTATAGGGGATCAGCCCCAGCATTTT. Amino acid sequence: CAWTAAIGDQPQHF.

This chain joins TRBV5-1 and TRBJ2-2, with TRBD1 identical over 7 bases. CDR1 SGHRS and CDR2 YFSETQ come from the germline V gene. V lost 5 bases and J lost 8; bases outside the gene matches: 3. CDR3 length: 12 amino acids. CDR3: CASSLTGGELFF. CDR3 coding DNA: TGCGCCAGCAGTTTGACAGGGGGGGAGCTGTTTTTT.

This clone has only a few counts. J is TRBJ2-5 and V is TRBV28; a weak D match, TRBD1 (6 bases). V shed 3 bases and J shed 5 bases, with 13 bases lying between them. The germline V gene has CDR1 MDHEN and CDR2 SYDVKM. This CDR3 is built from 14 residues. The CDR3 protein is CASSLPGARETQYF. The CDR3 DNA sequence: TGTGCCAGCAGTTTGCCAGGGGCCCGGGAGACCCAGTACTTC.

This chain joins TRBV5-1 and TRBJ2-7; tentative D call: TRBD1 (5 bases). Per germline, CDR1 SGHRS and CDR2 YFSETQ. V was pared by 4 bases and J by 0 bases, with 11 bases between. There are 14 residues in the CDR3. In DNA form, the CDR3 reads TGCGCCAGCAGCACACAGGTGAGCTCCTACGAGCAGTACTTC. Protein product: CASSTQVSSYEQYF.

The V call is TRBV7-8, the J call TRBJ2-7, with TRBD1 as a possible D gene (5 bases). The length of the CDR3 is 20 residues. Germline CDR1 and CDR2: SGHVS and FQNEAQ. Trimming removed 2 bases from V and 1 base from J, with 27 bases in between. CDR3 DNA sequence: TGTGCCAGCAGCTTATGGCCCCAGTCGGGTTCCGGCAGGACATCCTACGAGCAGTACTTC. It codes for CASSLWPQSGSGRTSYEQYF.

The CDR3 region has the DNA TGCGCCATCGCGACTAGCGGACCCTCCTACGAGCAGTACTTC. This sequence encodes CAIATSGPSYEQYF. This rearrangement joins TRBV10-2 to TRBJ2-7; the match to TRBD2 covers 9 bases. This CDR3 comprises 14 residues. The germline CDR1 and CDR2 sequences are WSHSY and SAAADI. V dropped 10 bases and J dropped 0; count of bases not matched to a gene: 7.

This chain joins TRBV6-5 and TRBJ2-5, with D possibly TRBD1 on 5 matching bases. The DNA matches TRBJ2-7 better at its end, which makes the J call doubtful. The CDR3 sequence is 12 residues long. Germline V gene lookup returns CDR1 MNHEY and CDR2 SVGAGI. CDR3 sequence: CASSNPGFEQYF. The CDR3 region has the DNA TGTGCCAGCAGCAACCCAGGGTTCGAGCAGTACTTC.

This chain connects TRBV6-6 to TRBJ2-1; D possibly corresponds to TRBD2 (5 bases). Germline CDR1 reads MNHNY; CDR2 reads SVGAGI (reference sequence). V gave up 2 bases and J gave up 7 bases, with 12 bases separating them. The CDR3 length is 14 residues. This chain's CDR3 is CASSYEDYLNEQFF. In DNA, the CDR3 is TGTGCCAGCAGTTACGAAGACTATTTGAATGAGCAGTTCTTC.